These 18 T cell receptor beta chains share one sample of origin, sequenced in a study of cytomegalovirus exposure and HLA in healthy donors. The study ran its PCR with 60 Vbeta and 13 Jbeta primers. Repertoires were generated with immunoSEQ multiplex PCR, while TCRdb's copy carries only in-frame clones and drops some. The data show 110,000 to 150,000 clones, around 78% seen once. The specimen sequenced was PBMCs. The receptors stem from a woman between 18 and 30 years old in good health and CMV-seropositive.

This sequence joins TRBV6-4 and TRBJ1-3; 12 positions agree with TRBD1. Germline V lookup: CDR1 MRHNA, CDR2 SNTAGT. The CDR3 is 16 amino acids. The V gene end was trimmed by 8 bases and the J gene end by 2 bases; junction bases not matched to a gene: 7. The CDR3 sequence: CASGGWDRGPGNTIYF. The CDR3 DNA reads TGTGCCAGCGGAGGTTGGGACAGGGGGCCTGGAAACACCATATATTTT.

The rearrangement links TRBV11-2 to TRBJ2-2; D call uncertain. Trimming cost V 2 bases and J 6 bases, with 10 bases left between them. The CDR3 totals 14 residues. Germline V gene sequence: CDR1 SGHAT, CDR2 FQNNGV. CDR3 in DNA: TGTGCCAGCAGCTTATACAAGGCGGCCGGGGAGCTGTTTTTT. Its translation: CASSLYKAAGELFF.

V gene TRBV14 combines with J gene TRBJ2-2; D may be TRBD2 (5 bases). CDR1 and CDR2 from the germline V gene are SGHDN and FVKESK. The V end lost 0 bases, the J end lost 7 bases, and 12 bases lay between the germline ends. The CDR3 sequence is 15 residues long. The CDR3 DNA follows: TGTGCCAGCAGCCAAGATACCGGGGTTGACGGGGAGCTGTTTTTT. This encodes CASSQDTGVDGELFF.

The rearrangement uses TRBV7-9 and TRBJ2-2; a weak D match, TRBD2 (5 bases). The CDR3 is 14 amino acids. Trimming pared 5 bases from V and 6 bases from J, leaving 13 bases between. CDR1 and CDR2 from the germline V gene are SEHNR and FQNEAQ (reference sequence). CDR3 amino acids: CASSPTEGAGELFF. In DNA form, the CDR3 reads TGTGCCAGCAGCCCGACTGAGGGTGCCGGGGAGCTGTTTTTT.

The DNA for the CDR3 is TGCGCCAGCAGCTTCGGGACAGGGTTTGTGTATGGCTACACCTTC. Encoded protein: CASSFGTGFVYGYTF. This chain joins TRBV5-1 and TRBJ1-2; TRBD1 aligns across 9 bases. J was trimmed by 5 bases and V by 2 bases; bases with no gene match: 7. Germline V gene sequence: CDR1 SGHRS, CDR2 YFSETQ. The CDR3 has 15 residues.

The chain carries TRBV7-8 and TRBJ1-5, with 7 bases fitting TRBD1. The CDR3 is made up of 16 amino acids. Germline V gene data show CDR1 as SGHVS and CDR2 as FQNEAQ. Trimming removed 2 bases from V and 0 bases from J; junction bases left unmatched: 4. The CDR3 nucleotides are TGTGCCAGCAGCTTACTCGGACAGGTTAGCAATCAGCCCCAGCATTTT. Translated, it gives CASSLLGQVSNQPQHF.

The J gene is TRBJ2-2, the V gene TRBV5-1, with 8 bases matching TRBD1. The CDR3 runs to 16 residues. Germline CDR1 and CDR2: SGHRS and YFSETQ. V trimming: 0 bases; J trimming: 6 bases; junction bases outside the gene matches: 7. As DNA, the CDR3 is TGCGCCAGCAGCTTGGATAGGACAGGGAGAGCCGGGGAGCTGTTTTTT. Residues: CASSLDRTGRAGELFF.

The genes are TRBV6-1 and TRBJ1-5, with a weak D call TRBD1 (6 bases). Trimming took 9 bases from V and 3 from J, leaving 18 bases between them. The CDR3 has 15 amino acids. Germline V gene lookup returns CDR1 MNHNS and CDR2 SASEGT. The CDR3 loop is CASRAGGAFNQPQHF. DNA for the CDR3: TGTGCCAGTAGGGCGGGGGGGGCGTTCAATCAGCCCCAGCATTTT.

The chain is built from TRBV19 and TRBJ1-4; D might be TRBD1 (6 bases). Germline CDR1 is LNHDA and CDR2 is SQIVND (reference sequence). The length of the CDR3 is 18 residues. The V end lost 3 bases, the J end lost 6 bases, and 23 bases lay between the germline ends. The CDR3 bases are TGTGCCAGTAGTATCCCGACAGGAGGAGAGACTTTTCATGAAAAACTGTTTTTT. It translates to CASSIPTGGETFHEKLFF.

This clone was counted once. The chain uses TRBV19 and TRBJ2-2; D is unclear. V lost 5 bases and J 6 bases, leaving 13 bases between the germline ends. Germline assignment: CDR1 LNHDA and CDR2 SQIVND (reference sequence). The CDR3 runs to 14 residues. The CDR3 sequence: CASSPRPGSGELFF. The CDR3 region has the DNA TGTGCCAGTAGTCCCCGCCCAGGTTCCGGGGAGCTGTTTTTT.

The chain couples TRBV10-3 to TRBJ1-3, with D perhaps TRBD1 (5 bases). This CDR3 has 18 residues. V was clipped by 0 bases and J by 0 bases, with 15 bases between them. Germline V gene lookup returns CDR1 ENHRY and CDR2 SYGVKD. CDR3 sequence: CAISESIWTLYSGNTIYF. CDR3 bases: TGTGCCATCAGTGAGTCGATCTGGACACTTTACTCTGGAAACACCATATATTTT.

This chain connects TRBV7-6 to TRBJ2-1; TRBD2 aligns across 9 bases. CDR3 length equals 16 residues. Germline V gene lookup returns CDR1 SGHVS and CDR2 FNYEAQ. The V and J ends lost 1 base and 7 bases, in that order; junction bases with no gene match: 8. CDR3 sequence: CASSLGLSGGMNEQFF. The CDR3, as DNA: TGTGCCAGCAGCTTAGGATTGAGCGGGGGGATGAATGAGCAGTTCTTC.

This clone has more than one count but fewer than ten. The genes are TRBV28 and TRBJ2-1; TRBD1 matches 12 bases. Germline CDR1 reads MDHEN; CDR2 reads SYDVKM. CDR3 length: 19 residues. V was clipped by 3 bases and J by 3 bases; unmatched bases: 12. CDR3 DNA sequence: TGTGCCAGCAGTTTTCTGGGACAGGGGGCCGGTAGCCTCTACAATGAGCAGTTCTTC. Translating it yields CASSFLGQGAGSLYNEQFF.

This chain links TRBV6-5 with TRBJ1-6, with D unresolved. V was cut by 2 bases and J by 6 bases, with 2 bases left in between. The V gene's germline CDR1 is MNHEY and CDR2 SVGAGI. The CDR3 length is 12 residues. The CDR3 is CASSYRNSPLHF. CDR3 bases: TGTGCCAGCAGTTACCGTAATTCACCCCTCCACTTT.

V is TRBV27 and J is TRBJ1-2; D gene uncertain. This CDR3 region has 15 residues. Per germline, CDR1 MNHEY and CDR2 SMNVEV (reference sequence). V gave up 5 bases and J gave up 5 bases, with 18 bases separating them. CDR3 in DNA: TGTGCCAGCAGTACCTCCCGGGGATCCGTTTATGGCTACACCTTC. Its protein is CASSTSRGSVYGYTF.

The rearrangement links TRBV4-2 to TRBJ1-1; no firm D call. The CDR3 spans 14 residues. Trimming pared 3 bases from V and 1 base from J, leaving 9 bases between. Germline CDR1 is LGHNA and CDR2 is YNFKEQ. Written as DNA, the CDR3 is TGTGCCAGCAGCCACGCCGGAGCGAACACTGAAGCTTTCTTT. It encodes CASSHAGANTEAFF.

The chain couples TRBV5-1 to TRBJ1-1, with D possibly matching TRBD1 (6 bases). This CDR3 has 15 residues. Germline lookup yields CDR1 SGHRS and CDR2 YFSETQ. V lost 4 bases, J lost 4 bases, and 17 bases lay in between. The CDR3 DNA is TGCGCCAGCAGCCACGTCAGGGGAGAGGGCACTGAAGCTTTCTTT. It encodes CASSHVRGEGTEAFF.

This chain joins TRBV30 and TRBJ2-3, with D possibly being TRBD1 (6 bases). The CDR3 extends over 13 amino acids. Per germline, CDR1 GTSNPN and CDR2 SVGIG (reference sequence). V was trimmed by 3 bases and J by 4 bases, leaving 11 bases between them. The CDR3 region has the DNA TGTGCCTGGAGCACAGGGTTGGCAGATACGCAGTATTTT. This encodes CAWSTGLADTQYF. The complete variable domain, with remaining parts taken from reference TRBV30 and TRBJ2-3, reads SQTIHQWPATLVQPVGSPLSLECTVEGTSNPNLYWYRQAAGRGLQLLFYSVGIGQISSEVPQNLSASRPQDRQFILSSKKLLLSDSGFYLCAWSTGLADTQYFGPGTRLTVL.